These 7 T cell receptor beta chains were sequenced from one sample in a study of blood T cell repertoires in COVID-19. Profiling relied on immunoSEQ multiplex PCR, and the TCRdb table lists in-frame clones only, not all of them. The profile covers 20,000 to 25,000 clones, with 80% appearing a single time and roughly 13% taken by the ten largest. Specimen: peripheral blood. The receptor source for this set is a man in his 60s with active COVID-19.

This clone has only a few counts. The V gene is TRBV6-2 or TRBV6-3, the J gene TRBJ1-1; tentatively, D is TRBD1 (6 bases). Germline values: CDR1 MNHEY, CDR2 SVGEGT. The germline V and J ends were trimmed by 2 bases and 0 bases, with 19 bases remaining between them. CDR3 length: 18 residues. The CDR3 nucleotides are TGTGCCAGCAGTTACATCCCAGGGGCGTCTTGGGTGAACACTGAAGCTTTCTTT. As protein: CASSYIPGASWVNTEAFF.

This sequence joins TRBV7-9 and TRBJ1-1; a possible D gene is TRBD1 (5 bases). Germline V gene sequence: CDR1 SEHNR, CDR2 FQNEAQ (reference sequence). The CDR3 covers 13 residues. Between the trimmed V and J ends, which lost 8 bases and 1 base, there was a span of 11 bases. The CDR3 spells CASEGRENTEAFF. The DNA for the CDR3 is TGTGCCAGCGAGGGGAGGGAGAACACTGAAGCTTTCTTT.

This clone was detected once. The chain combines TRBV3-1 (or the pseudogene TRBV3-2) with TRBJ2-7; TRBD1 is a possible D gene (6 bases). CDR1 and CDR2 (germline): LGHDT, YNNKEL (reference sequence). V lost 3 bases to trimming and J lost 0 bases, with 18 bases between them. The CDR3 covers 17 residues. The CDR3 spells CASSQVPGAGGSYEQYF. The CDR3 DNA sequence: TGTGCCAGCAGCCAGGTCCCAGGGGCGGGTGGCTCCTACGAGCAGTACTTC.

The chain links TRBV28 to TRBJ1-2, with TRBD1 matching 9 bases. The CDR3 is 15 residues long. From germline, CDR1 is MDHEN and CDR2 SYDVKM. The V segment lost 7 bases and the J segment 7 bases; nucleotides outside the gene matches: 13. CDR3 sequence (DNA): TGTGCCAGCACCCAGCCGGGACAGGGTTTGGGTGGCTACACCTTC. It encodes CASTQPGQGLGGYTF.

V and J are TRBV4-1 and TRBJ1-1; D remains unclear. The length of the CDR3 is 12 residues. The germline V gene encodes CDR1 MGHRA and CDR2 YSYEKL. V was pared by 0 bases and J by 10 bases, with 9 bases between. CDR3 DNA: TGCGCCAGCAGCCAAGATTGGGGAGGAGCTTTCTTT. As protein: CASSQDWGGAFF.

The chain has TRBV28 and TRBJ2-5; TRBD2 matches 16 bases. CDR1 and CDR2 from the germline V gene are MDHEN and SYDVKM. With 6 bases clipped from V and 5 bases from J, the junction kept 9 bases outside the gene matches. The CDR3 spans 17 residues. Here the CDR3 reads CASSSGTSGRAGETQYF. The CDR3 DNA reads as TGTGCCAGCAGCTCGGGGACTAGCGGGAGGGCCGGGGAGACCCAGTACTTC.

The chain employs TRBV25-1 and TRBJ1-2, with D unclear. The length of the CDR3 is 13 residues. The V gene's germline CDR1 is MGHDK and CDR2 SYGVNS. V lost 6 bases, J lost 8 bases, and 16 bases lay in between. This chain's CDR3 is CASSGLPTGGYTF. As DNA, the CDR3 is TGTGCCAGCAGCGGTCTGCCGACCGGGGGCTACACCTTC.